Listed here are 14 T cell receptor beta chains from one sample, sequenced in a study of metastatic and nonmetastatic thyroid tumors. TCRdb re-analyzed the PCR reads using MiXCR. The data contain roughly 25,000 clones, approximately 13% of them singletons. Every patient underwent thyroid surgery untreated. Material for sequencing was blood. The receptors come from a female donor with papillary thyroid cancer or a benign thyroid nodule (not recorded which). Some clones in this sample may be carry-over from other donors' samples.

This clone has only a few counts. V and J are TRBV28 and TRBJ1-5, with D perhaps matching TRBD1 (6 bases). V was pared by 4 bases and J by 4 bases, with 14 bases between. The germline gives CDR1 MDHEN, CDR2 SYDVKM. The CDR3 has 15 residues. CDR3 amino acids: CASSSLDSGNQPQHF. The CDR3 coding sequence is TGTGCCAGCAGTTCCCTGGACAGTGGTAATCAGCCCCAGCATTTT.

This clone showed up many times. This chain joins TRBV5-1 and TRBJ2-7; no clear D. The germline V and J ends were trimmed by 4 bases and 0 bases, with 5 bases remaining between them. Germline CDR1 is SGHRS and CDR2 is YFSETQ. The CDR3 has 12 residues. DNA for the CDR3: TGCGCCAGCAGCCATGACTCCTACGAGCAGTACTTC. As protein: CASSHDSYEQYF.

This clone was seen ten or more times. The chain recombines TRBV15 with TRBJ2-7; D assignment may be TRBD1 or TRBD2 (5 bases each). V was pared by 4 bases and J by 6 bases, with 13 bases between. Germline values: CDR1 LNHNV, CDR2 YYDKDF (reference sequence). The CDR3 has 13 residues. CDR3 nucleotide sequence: TGTGCCACCAGCATGGCAGGGAGAGTCGAGCAGTACTTC. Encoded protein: CATSMAGRVEQYF.

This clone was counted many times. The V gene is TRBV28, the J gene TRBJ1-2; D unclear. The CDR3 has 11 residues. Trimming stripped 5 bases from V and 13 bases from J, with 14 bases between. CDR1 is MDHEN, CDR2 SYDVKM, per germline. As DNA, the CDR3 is TGTGCCAGCAGTGCTACCGACTTCTGCACCTTC. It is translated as CASSATDFCTF.

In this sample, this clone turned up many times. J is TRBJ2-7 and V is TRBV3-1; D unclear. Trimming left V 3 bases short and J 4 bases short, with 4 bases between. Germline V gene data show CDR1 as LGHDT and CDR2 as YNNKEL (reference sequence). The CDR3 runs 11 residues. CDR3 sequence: CASSQSYEQYF. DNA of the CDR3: TGTGCCAGCAGCCAGTCGTACGAGCAGTACTTC.

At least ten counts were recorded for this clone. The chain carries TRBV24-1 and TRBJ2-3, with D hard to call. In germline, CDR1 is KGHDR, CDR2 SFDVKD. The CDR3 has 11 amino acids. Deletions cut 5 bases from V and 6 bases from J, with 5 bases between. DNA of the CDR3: TGTGCCACCAGTGGGCCGGATACGCAGTATTTT. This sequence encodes CATSGPDTQYF.

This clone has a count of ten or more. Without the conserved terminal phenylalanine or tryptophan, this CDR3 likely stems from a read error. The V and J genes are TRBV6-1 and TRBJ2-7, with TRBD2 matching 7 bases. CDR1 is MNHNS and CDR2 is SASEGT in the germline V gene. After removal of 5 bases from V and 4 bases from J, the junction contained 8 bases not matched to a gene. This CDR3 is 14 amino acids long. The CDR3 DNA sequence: TGTGCCAGCAGTCCTGGGGGAGGGAATTACGAGCAGTACTCC. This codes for CASSPGGGNYEQYS.

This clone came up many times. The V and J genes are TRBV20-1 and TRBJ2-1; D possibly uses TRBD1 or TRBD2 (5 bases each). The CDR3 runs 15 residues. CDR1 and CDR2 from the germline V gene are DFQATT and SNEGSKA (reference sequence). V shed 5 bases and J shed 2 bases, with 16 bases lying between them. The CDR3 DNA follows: TGCAGTGCTTCCCCCCTCAGGGACCCCTACAATGAGCAGTTCTTC. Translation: CSASPLRDPYNEQFF.

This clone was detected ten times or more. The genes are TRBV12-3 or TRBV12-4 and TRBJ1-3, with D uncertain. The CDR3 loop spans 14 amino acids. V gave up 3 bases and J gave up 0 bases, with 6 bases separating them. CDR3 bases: TGTGCCAGCAGTTTGAGTTTCTCTGGAAACACCATATATTTT. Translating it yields CASSLSFSGNTIYF.

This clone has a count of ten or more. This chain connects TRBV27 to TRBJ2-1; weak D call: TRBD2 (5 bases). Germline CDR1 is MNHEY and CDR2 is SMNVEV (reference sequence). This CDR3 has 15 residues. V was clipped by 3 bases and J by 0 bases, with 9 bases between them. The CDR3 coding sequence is TGTGCCAGCAGTTTGAGGGATAGCTCCTACAATGAGCAGTTCTTC. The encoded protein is CASSLRDSSYNEQFF.

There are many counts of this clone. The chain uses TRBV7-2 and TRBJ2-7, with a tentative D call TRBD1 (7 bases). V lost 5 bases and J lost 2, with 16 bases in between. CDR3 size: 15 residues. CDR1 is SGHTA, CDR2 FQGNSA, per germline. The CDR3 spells CASSTSRGSTYEQYF. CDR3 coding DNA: TGTGCCAGCAGCACTAGCAGGGGGAGTACCTACGAGCAGTACTTC.

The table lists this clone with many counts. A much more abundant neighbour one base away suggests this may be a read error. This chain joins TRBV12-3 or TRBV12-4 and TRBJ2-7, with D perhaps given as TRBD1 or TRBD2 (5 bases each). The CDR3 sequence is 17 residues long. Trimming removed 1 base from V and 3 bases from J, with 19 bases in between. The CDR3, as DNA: TGTGCCAGCAGTTTAGAAGCACCGGGACCACTAGACTACGAGCAGTACTTC. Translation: CASSLEAPGPLDYEQYF.

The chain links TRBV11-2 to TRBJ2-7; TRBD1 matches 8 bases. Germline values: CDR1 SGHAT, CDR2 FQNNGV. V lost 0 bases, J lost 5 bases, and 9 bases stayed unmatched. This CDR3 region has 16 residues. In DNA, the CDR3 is TGTGCCAGCAGCTTAGATCGGTCAGGGGGCATGCACGAGCAGTACTTC. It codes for CASSLDRSGGMHEQYF.

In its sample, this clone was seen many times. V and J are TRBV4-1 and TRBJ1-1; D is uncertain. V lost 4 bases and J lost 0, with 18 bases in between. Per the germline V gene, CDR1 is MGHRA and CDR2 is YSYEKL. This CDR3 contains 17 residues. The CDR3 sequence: CASSPRTFWRMNTEAFF. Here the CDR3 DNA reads TGCGCCAGCAGCCCCCGTACGTTTTGGAGGATGAACACTGAAGCTTTCTTT.